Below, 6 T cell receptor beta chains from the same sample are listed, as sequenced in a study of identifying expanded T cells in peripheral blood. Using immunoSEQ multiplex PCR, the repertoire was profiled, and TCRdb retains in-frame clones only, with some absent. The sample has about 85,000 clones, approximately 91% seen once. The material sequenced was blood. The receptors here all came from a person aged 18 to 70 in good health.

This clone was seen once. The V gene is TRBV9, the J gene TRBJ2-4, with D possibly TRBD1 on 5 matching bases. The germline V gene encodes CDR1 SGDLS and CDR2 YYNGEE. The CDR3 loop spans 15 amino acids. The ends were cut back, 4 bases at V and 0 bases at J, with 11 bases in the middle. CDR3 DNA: TGTGCCAGCAGCCCTTCAGACAGAGCCAAAAACATTCAGTACTTC. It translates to CASSPSDRAKNIQYF.

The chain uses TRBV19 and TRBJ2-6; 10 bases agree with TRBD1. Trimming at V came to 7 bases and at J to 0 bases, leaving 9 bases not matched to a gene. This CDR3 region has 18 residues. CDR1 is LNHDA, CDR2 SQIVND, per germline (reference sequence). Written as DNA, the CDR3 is TGTGCCAGTATCGTAGGGACAGGGGACCCCTCTGGGGCCAACGTCCTGACTTTC. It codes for CASIVGTGDPSGANVLTF.

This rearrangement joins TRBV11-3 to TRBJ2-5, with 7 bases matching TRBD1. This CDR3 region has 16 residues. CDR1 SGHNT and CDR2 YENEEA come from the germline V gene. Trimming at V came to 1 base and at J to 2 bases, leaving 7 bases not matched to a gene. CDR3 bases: TGTGCCAGCAGCTTAGGGACAGGTGGATCTCAAGAGACCCAGTACTTC. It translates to CASSLGTGGSQETQYF.

CDR3 coding DNA: TGTGCCAGCAGCGTTTCTACCGCCCCTGAGACCCAGTACTTC. Translating gives CASSVSTAPETQYF. The chain employs TRBV9 and TRBJ2-5; no reliable D call. This CDR3 spans 14 amino acids. CDR1 SGDLS and CDR2 YYNGEE come from the germline V gene. V shed 2 bases and J shed 5 bases, with 13 bases lying between them.

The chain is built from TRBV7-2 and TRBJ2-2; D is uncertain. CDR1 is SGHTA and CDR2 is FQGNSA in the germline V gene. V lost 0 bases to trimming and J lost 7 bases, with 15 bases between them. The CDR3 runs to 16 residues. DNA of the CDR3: TGTGCCAGCAGCTTAGCGCGTGTGGGGTCGGGCGGGGAGCTGTTTTTT. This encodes CASSLARVGSGGELFF.

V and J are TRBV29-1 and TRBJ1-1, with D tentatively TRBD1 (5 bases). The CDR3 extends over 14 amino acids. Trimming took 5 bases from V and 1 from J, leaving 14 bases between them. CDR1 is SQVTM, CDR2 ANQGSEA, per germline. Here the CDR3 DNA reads TGCAGCGTTCGGATCGGGGGGACGAACACTGAAGCTTTCTTT. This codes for CSVRIGGTNTEAFF.